This TCR beta chain is from a study of OX40 agonist ivuxolimab in advanced cancers. Study summary: Ivuxolimab, an agonist antibody against OX40 (CD134), was given to patients.

Looked up from germline, CDR1 is SGHRS and CDR2 is YFSETQ. The V gene lost 6 bases and the J gene lost 0 bases, with 9 bases spanning the gap. CDR3 length: 13 amino acids. Study-level results: Specificity for antigen went undetermined in the expanded peripheral T cells. Both blood CD4+ and CD8+ T cells showed clonal growth by week 6 at 0.1 to 3.0 mg/kg.

As for this clone: Its antigen is currently unknown.

Libraries were prepared by immunoSEQ multiplex PCR; TCRdb keeps only in-frame clonotypes and omits some of them. The data show tens of thousands of clones, about 86% seen once. On cycle 4 day 1 and cycle 7 day 1, as well as at baseline, blood was sampled. The clonotype was recovered from an adult with an advanced solid tumor such as melanoma, head and neck, liver or kidney cancer. The J gene is TRBJ1-1, the V gene TRBV5-1; D remains ambiguous. The sample was CD4+ or CD8+ T cells sorted from blood, taken in a trial of the OX40 agonist ivuxolimab. The CDR3 region has the DNA TGCGCCAGCAAGTTCAACATGAACACTGAAGCTTTCTTT. Its protein product is CASKFNMNTEAFF.